The 18 T cell receptor beta chains below come from one sample, sequenced in a study of blood T cells in healthy people across ages. The second PCR ran roughly 6 to 11 cycles with a sample-barcoded 5' primer and J-beta primers. TCRdb processed the 5' RACE reads anew with MiXCR; each CDR3 protein has one entry. This table holds 1.5 million to 1.9 million distinct CDR3 sequences, roughly 43% found once. The sequencing input was blood. The origin of the receptors is a young woman in good health.

V and J are TRBV7-8 and TRBJ2-1, with a weak D call TRBD2 (6 bases). The CDR3 is 17 amino acids. CDR1 and CDR2 (germline): SGHVS, FQNEAQ. The V end was cut by 3 bases, the J end by 7 bases, with 22 bases between. The CDR3 protein is CASSLPESSGLRNEQFF. The CDR3 coding sequence is TGTGCCAGCAGCTTGCCTGAGAGTAGCGGTCTAAGGAATGAGCAGTTCTTC. Full variable domain (missing parts from reference TRBV7-8 and TRBJ2-1): GAGVSQSPRYKVAKRGQDVALRCDPISGHVSLFWYQQALGQGPEFLTYFQNEAQLDKSGLPSDRFFAERPEGSVSTLKIQRTQQEDSAVYLCASSLPESSGLRNEQFFGPGTRLTVL.

This rearrangement joins TRBV2 to TRBJ1-2; 9 bases align to TRBD1. The V gene's germline CDR1 is SNHLY and CDR2 FYNNEI. The CDR3 is made up of 14 amino acids. V gave up 1 base and J gave up 7 bases; unmatched junction bases: 4. The CDR3 coding sequence is TGTGCCAGCAGTGAAGGGACAGGGGTCCCTGGCTACACCTTC. This translates into CASSEGTGVPGYTF.

The chain recombines TRBV20-1 with TRBJ2-1, with TRBD2 matching over 10 bases. From germline, CDR1 is DFQATT and CDR2 SNEGSKA (reference sequence). J gave up 2 bases and V 6 bases, and 7 bases lay outside the gene matches. This CDR3 has 15 residues. The CDR3 spells CSALGTSEAYNEQFF. Written as DNA, the CDR3 is TGCAGTGCCCTCGGGACTAGCGAGGCCTACAATGAGCAGTTCTTC.

The rearrangement joins TRBV12-5 to TRBJ2-7; 8 bases align to TRBD1. With V trimmed by 5 bases and J by 7 bases, 7 bases remained unmatched. CDR1 and CDR2 from the germline V gene are LGHNT and FRNRAP. This CDR3 is built from 13 residues. CDR3 sequence: CASGVGQGREQYF. CDR3 in DNA: TGTGCTAGTGGTGTTGGACAGGGTCGGGAGCAGTACTTC.

This clonotype was picked up a small number of times. The chain recombines TRBV10-2 with TRBJ2-5; maybe TRBD2 (5 bases). Germline V lookup: CDR1 WSHSY, CDR2 SAAADI. The CDR3 has 14 amino acids. Trimming took off 0 bases at V and 6 bases at J, with 11 bases between the two ends. CDR3 coding DNA: TGCGCCAGCAGTGAGTCGATTAGCGCTCAGACCCAGTACTTC. This encodes CASSESISAQTQYF.

This clonotype was seen a handful of times. CDR3 protein: CASSVSSLQPQHF. CDR3 bases: TGTGCCAGCAGTGTAAGTAGTCTTCAGCCCCAGCATTTT. V gene TRBV27 combines with J gene TRBJ1-5; D not resolved. The CDR3 sequence is 13 residues long. The germline gives CDR1 MNHEY, CDR2 SMNVEV (reference sequence). V dropped 5 bases and J dropped 6 bases, with 11 bases sitting between them.

This chain joins TRBV29-1 and TRBJ2-3; D possibly corresponds to TRBD1 (5 bases). Germline V CDR1 and CDR2: SQVTM, ANQGSEA. This CDR3 is 14 amino acids long. The germline V and J ends were trimmed by 2 bases and 1 base, with 10 bases remaining between them. The DNA of the CDR3 is TGCAGCGTTGAAAGTGAAGGGGGCACAGATACGCAGTATTTT. This gives the protein CSVESEGGTDTQYF.

V usage is TRBV12-3 or TRBV12-4 and J usage is TRBJ1-4, with D unclear. Trimming shortened V by 7 bases and J by 4 bases, and 19 bases separated the two germline ends. This CDR3 has 16 amino acids. The CDR3 spells CASTNGAGGYNEKLFF. The CDR3, as DNA: TGTGCCAGCACTAACGGCGCAGGCGGATATAATGAAAAACTGTTTTTT.

The count of this clonotype is one. The chain employs TRBV10-3 and TRBJ2-6, with D tentatively TRBD2 (6 bases). V gave up 7 bases and J gave up 1 base, with 11 bases separating them. Per germline, CDR1 ENHRY and CDR2 SYGVKD. The CDR3 spans 15 residues. CDR3 sequence: CAITMGGSGANVLTF. The CDR3 DNA sequence: TGTGCCATCACCATGGGGGGATCTGGGGCCAACGTCCTGACTTTC.

The V and J genes are TRBV29-1 and TRBJ1-1; D ambiguous. The CDR3 length is 12 residues. V shed 8 bases and J shed 0 bases, with 10 bases lying between them. Germline-derived CDR1 and CDR2 are SQVTM and ANQGSEA. CDR3 sequence: CSPLYMNTEAFF. CDR3 bases: TGCAGCCCTCTATACATGAACACTGAAGCTTTCTTT.

This rearrangement joins TRBV20-1 to TRBJ2-3, with D possibly TRBD1 on 6 matching bases. CDR1 is DFQATT and CDR2 is SNEGSKA in the germline V gene (reference sequence). The V and J ends lost 4 bases and 0 bases respectively, with 11 bases between them. The CDR3 totals 14 residues. The CDR3 here is CSAKQGPSTDTQYF. CDR3 nucleotide sequence: TGCAGTGCTAAACAGGGACCTAGCACAGATACGCAGTATTTT.

V usage is TRBV27 and J usage is TRBJ2-1; TRBD2 might be the D (5 bases). The J call may be mistaken, given a closer DNA end match to TRBJ2-7. CDR3 length: 15 residues. The germline CDR1 and CDR2 sequences are MNHEY and SMNVEV (reference sequence). The DNA for the CDR3 is TGTGCCAGCAGTTTACAAGCGGTCCTCTACAATGAGCAGTACTTC. This sequence encodes CASSLQAVLYNEQYF.

The V gene is TRBV7-9, the J gene TRBJ2-7; no firm D call. CDR3 length equals 14 residues. Germline-derived CDR1 and CDR2 are SEHNR and FQNEAQ (reference sequence). V shed 2 bases and J shed 3 bases, with 11 bases lying between them. The CDR3 here is CASSLFPPDYEQYF. The CDR3 DNA reads as TGTGCCAGCAGCTTATTTCCTCCTGACTACGAGCAGTACTTC.

The chain joins TRBV27 to TRBJ2-1, with TRBD2 identical over 7 bases. The CDR3 is made up of 15 amino acids. Germline values: CDR1 MNHEY, CDR2 SMNVEV (reference sequence). V trimming: 1 base; J trimming: 4 bases; junction bases outside the gene matches: 4. The CDR3 DNA sequence: TGTGCCAGCAGTTTATTTGGACTAGTATACAATGAGCAGTTCTTC. It specifies CASSLFGLVYNEQFF.

The genes are TRBV29-1 and TRBJ2-7, with 7 bases lining up with TRBD1. Germline trimming cut 6 bases from V and 1 base from J; bases unmatched to any gene: 15. This CDR3 is built from 16 residues. CDR1 SQVTM and CDR2 ANQGSEA come from the germline V gene. The DNA for the CDR3 is TGCAGCGTCCTAGGACAGGTCGAGTCAGTGTCCTACGAGCAGTACTTC. Its protein is CSVLGQVESVSYEQYF.

The V call is TRBV7-2, the J call TRBJ2-5, with 8 bases lining up with TRBD2. The CDR3 loop spans 15 amino acids. Germline CDR1 reads SGHTA; CDR2 reads FQGNSA. Trimming cost V 5 bases and J 11 bases; bases outside gene matches: 16. CDR3: CASSPMEGLVNEQYF. In DNA form, the CDR3 reads TGTGCCAGCAGCCCCATGGAGGGACTAGTCAATGAGCAGTACTTC.

This clonotype was counted ten times or more. V and J are TRBV7-9 and TRBJ2-7; D unclear. CDR1 and CDR2 from the germline V gene are SEHNR and FQNEAQ (reference sequence). The CDR3 is made up of 12 amino acids. Trimming stripped 4 bases from V and 3 bases from J, with 7 bases between. DNA for the CDR3: TGTGCCAGCAGCTCCCCCGGCTACGAGCAGTACTTC. Protein sequence: CASSSPGYEQYF.

This sequence joins TRBV20-1 and TRBJ2-1; tentative D call: TRBD2 (5 bases). The germline gives CDR1 DFQATT, CDR2 SNEGSKA (reference sequence). V lost 0 bases and J 12 bases, leaving 15 bases between the germline ends. This CDR3 is 13 amino acids long. The chain's CDR3 is CSARDSRAVRQFF. CDR3 sequence (DNA): TGCAGTGCTAGAGATTCCAGAGCGGTTCGGCAGTTCTTC.